This is a list of T cell receptor beta chains from one sample in a study of shared clonotypes between healthy human individuals. TCRdb's copy holds only in-frame clones and misses some; the assay was immunoSEQ multiplex PCR. The profile shows millions of clones, over 85% of them singletons. Material for sequencing was naive CD8+ T cells sorted from blood. The source is a man aged 18-30 years in good health. Both conserved end residues are part of each CDR3. The D gene is left open where the match is weak. A clone size is listed for some rows: how often the clone was seen (once, few, many), or a class if it is expanded.

V gene,D gene,clone size,J gene,CDR3 protein,CDR3 DNA
TRBV2,NA,NA,TRBJ2-7,CASSEASGESNEQYF,TGTGCCAGCAGTGAAGCGTCAGGGGAATCGAACGAGCAGTACTTC
TRBV7-9,NA,NA,TRBJ1-2,CASSKDSVYGYTF,TGTGCCAGCAGCAAGGACAGCGTCTATGGCTACACCTTC
TRBV5-6,TRBD1,once,TRBJ2-5,CASSLAGTDYYF,TGTGCCAGCAGCTTGGCCGGGACAGATTATTACTTC
TRBV5-4,NA,NA,TRBJ1-2,CASSLGPGGGYTF,TGTGCCAGCAGCTTGGGGCCCGGTGGTGGCTACACCTTC
TRBV11-2,NA,NA,TRBJ2-7,CASSFEGAHEQYF,TGTGCCAGCAGCTTTGAAGGGGCTCACGAGCAGTACTTC
TRBV7-9,TRBD2,NA,TRBJ2-1,CASSWAFGLAGNEQFF,TGTGCCAGCAGCTGGGCGTTCGGACTAGCCGGGAATGAGCAGTTCTTC
TRBV27,TRBD1,few,TRBJ1-6,CASSLTGASSPLHF,TGTGCCAGCAGTTTAACAGGGGCGAGTTCACCCCTCCACTTT
TRBV6-4,TRBD1,NA,TRBJ1-2,CASSDSSPNGQGDGYTF,TGTGCCAGCAGTGACTCTTCTCCAAACGGACAGGGAGACGGCTACACCTTC
TRBV11-2,NA,NA,TRBJ2-7,CASSLAYGTYEQYF,TGTGCCAGCAGCTTAGCTTACGGTACCTACGAGCAGTACTTC
TRBV5-4,NA,NA,TRBJ1-3,CASTRTEDNTIYF,TGTGCCAGCACCCGGACGGAGGACAACACCATATATTTT
TRBV7-9,NA,NA,TRBJ1-1,CASSLGRGLNTEAFF,TGTGCCAGCAGCTTAGGGCGGGGACTGAACACTGAAGCTTTCTTT
TRBV4-1,TRBD2,NA,TRBJ2-7,CASSEGLAGSYEQYF,TGCGCCAGCAGCGAAGGATTAGCGGGCTCCTACGAGCAGTACTTC
TRBV6-5,TRBD2,NA,TRBJ2-2,CASSYSAGEVAGELFF,TGTGCCAGCAGTTACTCGGCGGGAGAGGTGGCCGGGGAGCTGTTTTTT
TRBV6-1,NA,once,TRBJ2-7,CASSEDRAYEQYF,TGTGCCAGCAGTGAGGACAGAGCCTACGAGCAGTACTTC
TRBV11-2,NA,NA,TRBJ2-7,CASSPTFGEINYEQYF,TGTGCCAGCAGCCCCACATTCGGCGAAATTAACTACGAGCAGTACTTC
TRBV5-1,NA,NA,TRBJ2-3,CASSFVQIRNTDTQYF,TGCGCCAGCAGCTTCGTTCAGATTCGAAACACAGATACGCAGTATTTT
TRBV21-1,NA,NA,TRBJ2-3,CASSRSPGGADTQYF,TGTGCCAGCAGCAGGAGCCCAGGGGGCGCAGATACGCAGTATTTT
TRBV7-2,NA,few,TRBJ2-1,CASSLLGPGPHLNEQFF,TGTGCCAGCAGCTTATTAGGGCCCGGGCCCCACCTCAATGAGCAGTTCTTC
TRBV6-5,TRBD1,NA,TRBJ2-3,CASSFNDRVSTDTQYF,TGTGCCAGCAGTTTTAACGACAGGGTTAGCACAGATACGCAGTATTTT
TRBV6-5,NA,NA,TRBJ2-6,CASKGFSGANVLTF,TGTGCCAGCAAAGGCTTCTCTGGGGCCAACGTCCTGACTTTC
TRBV28,NA,NA,TRBJ1-2,CASSLRGGPPYTF,TGTGCCAGCAGTTTACGGGGCGGACCTCCGTACACCTTC
TRBV28,NA,NA,TRBJ2-7,CASSPDRSSYEQYF,TGTGCCAGCAGCCCCGACAGGAGCTCCTACGAGCAGTACTTC
TRBV7-8,TRBD1,NA,TRBJ1-2,CASSAGTGEEGYTF,TGTGCCAGCAGCGCAGGGACAGGGGAGGAGGGCTACACCTTC
TRBV25-1,NA,once,TRBJ1-4,CASSGDQEGRANEKLFF,TGTGCCAGCAGTGGCGACCAAGAGGGGAGGGCTAATGAAAAACTGTTTTTT
TRBV5-6,NA,NA,TRBJ2-4,CASRGASKNIQYF,TGTGCCAGCAGGGGGGCTTCCAAAAACATTCAGTACTTC
TRBV12-5,NA,NA,TRBJ2-5,CASGAIAGLQETQYF,TGTGCTAGTGGTGCCATAGCAGGCCTCCAAGAGACCCAGTACTTC
TRBV14,NA,NA,TRBJ1-3,CASSLFDSSGNTIYF,TGTGCCAGCAGCCTTTTCGACAGCTCTGGAAACACCATATATTTT
TRBV11-2,NA,NA,TRBJ1-6,CASSLVRSFGTPHF,TGTGCCAGCAGCTTAGTTAGATCGTTTGGGACCCCCCACTTT
TRBV27,TRBD1,NA,TRBJ2-5,CASSLGYTGGQETQYF,TGTGCCAGCAGTTTAGGCTACACAGGGGGCCAAGAGACCCAGTACTTC
TRBV4-1,NA,NA,TRBJ2-7,CASSSRAAEQYF,TGCGCCAGCAGCTCCCGGGCGGCCGAGCAGTACTTC
TRBV27,NA,NA,TRBJ1-5,CASSLVGTYQPQHF,TGTGCCAGCAGTTTAGTAGGGACTTATCAGCCCCAGCATTTT
TRBV27,NA,NA,TRBJ1-6,CASSLMGRTYNSPLHF,TGTGCCAGCAGTTTAATGGGACGGACCTATAATTCACCCCTCCACTTT
TRBV30,TRBD2,once,TRBJ2-7,CASSISGGKINEQYF,TGTGCCTCCTCGATCTCGGGAGGGAAAATTAACGAGCAGTACTTC
TRBV5-1,NA,NA,TRBJ1-1,CASSPGPYSNTEAFF,TGCGCCAGCAGCCCCGGGCCATACTCCAACACTGAAGCTTTCTTT
TRBV27,TRBD2,NA,TRBJ2-1,CASSLLSGGLDEQFF,TGTGCCAGCAGCCTCCTTTCGGGGGGGTTAGATGAGCAGTTCTTC
TRBV9,TRBD1,NA,TRBJ1-2,CASSVDNRGNVYGYTF,TGTGCCAGCAGCGTAGACAACAGGGGTAATGTCTATGGCTACACCTTC
TRBV27,TRBD2,NA,TRBJ2-3,CASSLYAELAVNPDTQYF,TGTGCCAGCAGTCTCTACGCCGAACTAGCGGTGAATCCAGATACGCAGTATTTT
TRBV4-1,TRBD1,NA,TRBJ1-4,CASSLRQGVGEKLFF,TGCGCCAGCAGCCTTCGACAGGGGGTTGGTGAAAAACTGTTTTTT
TRBV9,NA,NA,TRBJ2-7,CASSVGQSSYEQYF,TGTGCCAGCAGCGTAGGTCAGAGCTCCTACGAGCAGTACTTC
TRBV2,TRBD1,NA,TRBJ2-2,CASSGETGGEDTGELFF,TGTGCCAGCAGTGGAGAGACAGGGGGCGAGGACACCGGGGAGCTGTTTTTT
TRBV23-1,NA,NA,TRBJ1-1,CASTSRAGPPMNTEAFF,TGCGCCAGCACCTCAAGGGCGGGACCGCCTATGAACACTGAAGCTTTCTTT